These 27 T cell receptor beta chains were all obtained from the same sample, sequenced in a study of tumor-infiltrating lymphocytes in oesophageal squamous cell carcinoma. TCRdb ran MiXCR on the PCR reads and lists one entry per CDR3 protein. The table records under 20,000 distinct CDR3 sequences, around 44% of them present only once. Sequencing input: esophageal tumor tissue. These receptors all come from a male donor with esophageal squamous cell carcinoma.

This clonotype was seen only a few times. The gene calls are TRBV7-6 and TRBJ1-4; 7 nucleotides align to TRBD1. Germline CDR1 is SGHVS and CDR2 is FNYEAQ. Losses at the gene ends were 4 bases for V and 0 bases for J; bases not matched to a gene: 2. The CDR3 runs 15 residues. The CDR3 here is CASSSGTATNEKLFF. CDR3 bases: TGTGCCAGCAGCTCCGGGACAGCAACTAATGAAAAACTGTTTTTT.

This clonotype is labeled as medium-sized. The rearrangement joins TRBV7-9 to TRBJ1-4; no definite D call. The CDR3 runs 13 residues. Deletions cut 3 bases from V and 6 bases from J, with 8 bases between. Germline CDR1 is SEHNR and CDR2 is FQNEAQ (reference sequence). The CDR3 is CASSLMGYEKLFF. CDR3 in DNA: TGTGCCAGCAGCTTGATGGGGTATGAAAAACTGTTTTTT. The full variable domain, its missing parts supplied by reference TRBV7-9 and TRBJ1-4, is DTGVSQNPRHKITKRGQNVTFRCDPISEHNRLYWYRQTLGQGPEFLTYFQNEAQLEKSRLLSDRFSAERPKGSFSTLEIQRTEQGDSAMYLCASSLMGYEKLFFGSGTQLSVL.

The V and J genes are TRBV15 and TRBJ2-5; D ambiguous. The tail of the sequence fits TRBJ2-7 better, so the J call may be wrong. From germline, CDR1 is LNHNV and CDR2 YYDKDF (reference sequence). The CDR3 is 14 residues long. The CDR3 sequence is CATSRGQAPYEQYF. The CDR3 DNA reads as TGTGCCACCAGCAGAGGTCAGGCCCCCTACGAGCAGTACTTC.

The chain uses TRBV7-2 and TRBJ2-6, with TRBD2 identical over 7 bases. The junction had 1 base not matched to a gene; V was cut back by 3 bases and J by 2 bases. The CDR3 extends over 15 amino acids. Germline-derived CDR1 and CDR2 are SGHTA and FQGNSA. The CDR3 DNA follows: TGTGCCAGCAGCTTTGCGGGAGCTGGGGCCAACGTCCTGACTTTC. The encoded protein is CASSFAGAGANVLTF. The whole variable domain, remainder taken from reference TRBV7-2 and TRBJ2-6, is GAGVSQSPSNKVTEKGKDVELRCDPISGHTALYWYRQSLGQGLEFLIYFQGNSAPDKSGLPSDRFSAERTGGSVSTLTIQRTQQEDSAVYLCASSFAGAGANVLTFGAGSRLTVL.

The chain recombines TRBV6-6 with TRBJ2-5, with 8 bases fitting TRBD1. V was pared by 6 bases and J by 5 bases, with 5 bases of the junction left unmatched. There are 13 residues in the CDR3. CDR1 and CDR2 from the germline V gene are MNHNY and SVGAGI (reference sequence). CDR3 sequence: CASSPGGVETQYF. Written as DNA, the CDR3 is TGTGCCAGCAGCCCAGGGGGCGTGGAGACCCAGTACTTC.

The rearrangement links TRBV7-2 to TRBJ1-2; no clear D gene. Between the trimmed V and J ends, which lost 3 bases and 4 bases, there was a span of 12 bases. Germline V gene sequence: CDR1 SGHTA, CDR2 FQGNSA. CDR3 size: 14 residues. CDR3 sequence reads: CASSFRARSYGYTF. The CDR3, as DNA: TGTGCCAGCAGCTTTCGGGCCCGCAGCTATGGCTACACCTTC.

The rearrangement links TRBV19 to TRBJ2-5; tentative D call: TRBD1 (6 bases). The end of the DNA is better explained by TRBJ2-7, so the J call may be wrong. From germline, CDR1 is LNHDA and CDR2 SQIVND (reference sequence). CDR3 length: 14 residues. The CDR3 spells CASSNGQNPYEQYF. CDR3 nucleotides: TGTGCCAGTAGTAATGGACAGAATCCCTACGAGCAGTACTTC.

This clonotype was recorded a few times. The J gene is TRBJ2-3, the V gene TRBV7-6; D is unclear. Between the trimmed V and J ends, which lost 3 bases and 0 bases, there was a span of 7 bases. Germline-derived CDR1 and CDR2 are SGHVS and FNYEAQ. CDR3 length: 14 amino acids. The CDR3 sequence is CASSFTASTDTQYF. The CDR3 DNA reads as TGTGCCAGCAGCTTTACAGCTAGCACAGATACGCAGTATTTT.

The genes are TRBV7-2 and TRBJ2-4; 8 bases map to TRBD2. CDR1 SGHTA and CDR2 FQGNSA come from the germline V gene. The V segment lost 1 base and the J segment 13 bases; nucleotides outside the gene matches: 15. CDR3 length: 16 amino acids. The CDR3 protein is CASSLVVAGRYNEQYF. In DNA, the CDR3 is TGTGCCAGCAGCTTAGTTGTAGCGGGAAGATACAATGAGCAGTACTTC.

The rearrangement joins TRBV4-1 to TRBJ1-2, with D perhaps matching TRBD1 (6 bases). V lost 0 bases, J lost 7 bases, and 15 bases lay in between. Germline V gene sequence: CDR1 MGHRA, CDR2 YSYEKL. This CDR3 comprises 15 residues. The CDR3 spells CASSQEGTGLAGYTF. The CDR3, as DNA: TGCGCCAGCAGCCAAGAAGGCACAGGGCTCGCTGGCTACACCTTC.

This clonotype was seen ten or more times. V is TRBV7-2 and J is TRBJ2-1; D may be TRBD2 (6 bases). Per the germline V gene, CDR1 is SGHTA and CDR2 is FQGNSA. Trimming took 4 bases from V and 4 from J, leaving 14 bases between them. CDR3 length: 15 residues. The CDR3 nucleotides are TGTGCCAGCAGCTCCGGGAGCGGTGGATACAATGAGCAGTTCTTC. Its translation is CASSSGSGGYNEQFF.

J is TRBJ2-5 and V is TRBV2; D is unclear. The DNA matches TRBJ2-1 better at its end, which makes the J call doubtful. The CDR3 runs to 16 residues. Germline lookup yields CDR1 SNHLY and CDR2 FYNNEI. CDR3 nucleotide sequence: TGTGCCAGCAGTGAAGCGCTTCGAGGCAGCTACAATGAGCAGTTCTTC. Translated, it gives CASSEALRGSYNEQFF.

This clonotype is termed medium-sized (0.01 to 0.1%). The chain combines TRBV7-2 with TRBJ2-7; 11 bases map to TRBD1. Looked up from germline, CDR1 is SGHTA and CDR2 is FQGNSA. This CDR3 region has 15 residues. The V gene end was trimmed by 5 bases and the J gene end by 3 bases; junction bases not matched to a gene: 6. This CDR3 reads CASSPWTGGLYEQYF. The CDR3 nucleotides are TGTGCCAGCAGCCCCTGGACAGGGGGCCTCTACGAGCAGTACTTC.

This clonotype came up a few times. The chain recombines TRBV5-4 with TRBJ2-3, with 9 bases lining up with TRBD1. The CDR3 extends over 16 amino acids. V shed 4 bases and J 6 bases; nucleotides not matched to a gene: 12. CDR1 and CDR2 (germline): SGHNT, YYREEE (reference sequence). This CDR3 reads CASSRGGTGIPDTQYF. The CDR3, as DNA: TGTGCCAGCAGCCGCGGCGGGACAGGGATTCCCGATACGCAGTATTTT. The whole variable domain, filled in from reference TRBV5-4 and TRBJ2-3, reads ETGVTQSPTHLIKTRGQQVTLRCSSQSGHNTVSWYQQALGQGPQFIFQYYREEENGRGNFPPRFSGLQFPNYSSELNVNALELDDSALYLCASSRGGTGIPDTQYFGPGTRLTVL.

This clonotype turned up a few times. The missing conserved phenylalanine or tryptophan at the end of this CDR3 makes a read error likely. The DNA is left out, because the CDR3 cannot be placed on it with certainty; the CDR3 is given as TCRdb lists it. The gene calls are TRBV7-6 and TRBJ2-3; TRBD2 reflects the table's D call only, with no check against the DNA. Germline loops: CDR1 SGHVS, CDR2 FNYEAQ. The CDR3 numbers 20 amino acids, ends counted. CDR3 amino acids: CASSLRRGDSLGYNEQFFGP.

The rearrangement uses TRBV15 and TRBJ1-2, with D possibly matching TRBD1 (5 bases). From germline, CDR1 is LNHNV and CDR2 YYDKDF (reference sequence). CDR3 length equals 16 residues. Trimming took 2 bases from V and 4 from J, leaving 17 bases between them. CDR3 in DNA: TGTGCCACCAGCAGACAGGGTGGTCCCCAACTCTATGGCTACACCTTC. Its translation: CATSRQGGPQLYGYTF.

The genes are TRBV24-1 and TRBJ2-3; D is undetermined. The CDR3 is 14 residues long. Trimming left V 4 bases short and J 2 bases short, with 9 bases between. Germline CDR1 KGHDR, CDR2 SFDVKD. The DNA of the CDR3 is TGTGCCACCAGTGACGTTGGGAACACAGATACGCAGTATTTT. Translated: CATSDVGNTDTQYF.

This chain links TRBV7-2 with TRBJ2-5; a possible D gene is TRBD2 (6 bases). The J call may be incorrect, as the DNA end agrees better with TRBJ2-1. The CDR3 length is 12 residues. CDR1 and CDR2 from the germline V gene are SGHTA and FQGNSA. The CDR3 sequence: CASRDGTREQFF. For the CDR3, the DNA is TGTGCCAGCAGAGACGGGACTCGAGAGCAGTTCTTC.

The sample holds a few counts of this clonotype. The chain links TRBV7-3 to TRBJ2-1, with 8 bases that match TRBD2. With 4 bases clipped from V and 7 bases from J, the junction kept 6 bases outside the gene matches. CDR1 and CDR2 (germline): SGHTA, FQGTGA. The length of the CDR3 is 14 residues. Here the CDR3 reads CASSSSGTRNEQFF. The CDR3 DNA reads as TGTGCCAGCAGCTCTTCCGGGACTAGGAATGAGCAGTTCTTC.

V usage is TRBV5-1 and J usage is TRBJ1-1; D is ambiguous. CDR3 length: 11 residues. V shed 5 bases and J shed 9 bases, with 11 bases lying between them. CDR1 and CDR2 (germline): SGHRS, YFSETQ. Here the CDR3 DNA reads TGCGCCAGCAGGAGCGGGATCCAAGCTTTCTTT. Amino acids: CASRSGIQAFF.

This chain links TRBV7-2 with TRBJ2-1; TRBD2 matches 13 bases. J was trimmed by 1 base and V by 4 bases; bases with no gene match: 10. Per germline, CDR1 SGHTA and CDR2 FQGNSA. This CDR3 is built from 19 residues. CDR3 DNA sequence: TGTGCCAGCAGCTCGAGGGGCAGACTAGCGGGAGGTTCCTACAATGAGCAGTTCTTC. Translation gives CASSSRGRLAGGSYNEQFF.

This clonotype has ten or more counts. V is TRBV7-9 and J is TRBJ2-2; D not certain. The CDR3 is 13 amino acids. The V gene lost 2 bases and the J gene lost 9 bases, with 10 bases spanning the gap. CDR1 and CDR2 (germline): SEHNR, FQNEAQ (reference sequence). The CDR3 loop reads CASSLSLIRELFF. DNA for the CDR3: TGTGCCAGCAGCTTAAGTTTGATCAGGGAGCTGTTTTTT.

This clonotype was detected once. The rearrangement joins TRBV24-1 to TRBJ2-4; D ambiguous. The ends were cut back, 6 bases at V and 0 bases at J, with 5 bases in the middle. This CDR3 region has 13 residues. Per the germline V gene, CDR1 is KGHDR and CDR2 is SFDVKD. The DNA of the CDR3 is TGTGCCACCAGTAGTCTAGCCAAAAACATTCAGTACTTC. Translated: CATSSLAKNIQYF.

The CDR3 coding sequence is TGTGCCAGCAGCTTAGTAGCGAGGTTCAGTCATGGAAACACCATATATTTT. Translation: CASSLVARFSHGNTIYF. This chain joins TRBV7-2 and TRBJ1-3; no definite D call. V lost 1 base and J 3 bases, leaving 16 bases between the germline ends. The CDR3 covers 17 residues. Germline CDR1 is SGHTA and CDR2 is FQGNSA.

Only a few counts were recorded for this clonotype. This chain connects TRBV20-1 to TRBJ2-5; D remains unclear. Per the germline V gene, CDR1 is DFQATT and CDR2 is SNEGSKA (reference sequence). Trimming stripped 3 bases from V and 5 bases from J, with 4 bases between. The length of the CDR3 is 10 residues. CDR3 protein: CSARDETQYF. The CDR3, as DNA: TGCAGTGCTAGGGATGAGACCCAGTACTTC.

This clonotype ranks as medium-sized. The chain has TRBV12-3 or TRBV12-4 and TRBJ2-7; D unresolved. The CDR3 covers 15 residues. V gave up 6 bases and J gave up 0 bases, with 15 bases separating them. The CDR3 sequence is CASSRSPDRSYEQYF. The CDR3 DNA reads TGTGCCAGCAGCCGAAGCCCAGACCGCTCCTACGAGCAGTACTTC.

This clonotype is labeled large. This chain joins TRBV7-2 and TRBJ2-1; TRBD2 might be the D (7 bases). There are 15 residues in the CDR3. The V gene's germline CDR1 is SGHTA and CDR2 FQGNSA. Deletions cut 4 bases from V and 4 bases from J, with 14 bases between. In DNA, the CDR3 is TGTGCCAGCAGCTCCTGGAAGGGGGGGTACAATGAGCAGTTCTTC. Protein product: CASSSWKGGYNEQFF.